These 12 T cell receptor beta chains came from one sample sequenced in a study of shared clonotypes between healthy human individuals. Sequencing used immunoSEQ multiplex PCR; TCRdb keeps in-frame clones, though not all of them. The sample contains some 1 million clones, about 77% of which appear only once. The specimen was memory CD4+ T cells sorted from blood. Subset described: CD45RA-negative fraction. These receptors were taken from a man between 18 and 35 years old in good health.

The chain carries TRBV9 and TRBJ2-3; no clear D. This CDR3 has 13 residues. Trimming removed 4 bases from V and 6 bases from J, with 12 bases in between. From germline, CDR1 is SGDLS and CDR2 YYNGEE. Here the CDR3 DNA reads TGTGCCAGCAGCCCCCCGGACGTGGATACGCAGTATTTT. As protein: CASSPPDVDTQYF.

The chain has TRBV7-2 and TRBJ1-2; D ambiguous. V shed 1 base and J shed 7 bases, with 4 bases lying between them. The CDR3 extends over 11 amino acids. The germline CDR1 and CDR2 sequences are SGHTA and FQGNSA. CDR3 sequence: CASSLGFGYTF. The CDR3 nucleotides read TGTGCCAGCAGCTTAGGCTTTGGCTACACCTTC.

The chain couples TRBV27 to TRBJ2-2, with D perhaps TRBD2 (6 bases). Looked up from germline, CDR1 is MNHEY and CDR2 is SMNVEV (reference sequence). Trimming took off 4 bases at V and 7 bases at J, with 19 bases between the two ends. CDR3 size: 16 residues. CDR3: CASSSLISGGVGELFF. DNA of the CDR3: TGTGCCAGCAGTTCGCTAATCTCGGGCGGGGTCGGGGAGCTGTTTTTT.

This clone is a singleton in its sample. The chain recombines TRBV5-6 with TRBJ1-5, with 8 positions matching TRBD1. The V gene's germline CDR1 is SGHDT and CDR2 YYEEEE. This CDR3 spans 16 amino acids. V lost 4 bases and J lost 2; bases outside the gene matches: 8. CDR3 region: CASSARQGAGNQPQHF. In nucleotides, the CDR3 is TGTGCCAGCAGCGCGAGGCAGGGGGCGGGCAATCAGCCCCAGCATTTT.

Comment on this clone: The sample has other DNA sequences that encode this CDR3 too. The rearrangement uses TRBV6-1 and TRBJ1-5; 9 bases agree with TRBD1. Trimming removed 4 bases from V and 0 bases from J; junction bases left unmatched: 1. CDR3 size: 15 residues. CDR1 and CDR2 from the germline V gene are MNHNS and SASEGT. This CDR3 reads CASSGQGGSNQPQHF. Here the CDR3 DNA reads TGTGCCAGCAGTGGACAGGGGGGTAGCAATCAGCCCCAGCATTTT.

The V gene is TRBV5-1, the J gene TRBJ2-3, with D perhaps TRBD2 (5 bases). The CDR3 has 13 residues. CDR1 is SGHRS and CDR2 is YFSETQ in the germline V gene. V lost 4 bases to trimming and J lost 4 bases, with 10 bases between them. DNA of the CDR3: TGCGCCAGCAGCCCCGATAGCGCAGATACGCAGTATTTT. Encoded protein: CASSPDSADTQYF.

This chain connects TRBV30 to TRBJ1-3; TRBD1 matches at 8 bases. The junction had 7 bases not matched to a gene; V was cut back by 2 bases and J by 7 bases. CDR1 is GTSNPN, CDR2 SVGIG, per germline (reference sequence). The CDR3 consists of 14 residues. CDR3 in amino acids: CAWSFQGARNTIYF. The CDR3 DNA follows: TGTGCCTGGAGTTTCCAGGGGGCGCGTAACACCATATATTTT.

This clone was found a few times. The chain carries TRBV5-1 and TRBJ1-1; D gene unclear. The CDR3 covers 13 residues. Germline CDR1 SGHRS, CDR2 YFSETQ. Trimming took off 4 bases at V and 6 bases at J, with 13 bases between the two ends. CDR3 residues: CASSKTNPPEAFF. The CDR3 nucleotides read TGCGCCAGCAGCAAGACCAATCCCCCTGAAGCTTTCTTT.

For the CDR3, the DNA is TGTGCCAGCCTTGACAGGAGCTACGAGCAGTACTTC. This translates into CASLDRSYEQYF. V and J are TRBV11-2 and TRBJ2-7; weak D call: TRBD1 (6 bases). V lost 8 bases to trimming and J lost 3 bases, with 11 bases between them. Germline V gene data show CDR1 as SGHAT and CDR2 as FQNNGV. The CDR3 spans 12 residues.

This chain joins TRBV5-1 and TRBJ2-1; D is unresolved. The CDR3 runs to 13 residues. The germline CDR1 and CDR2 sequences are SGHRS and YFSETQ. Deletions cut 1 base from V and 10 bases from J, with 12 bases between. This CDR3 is CASSLFSSWEQFF. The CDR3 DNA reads TGCGCCAGCAGCTTGTTTTCGAGTTGGGAGCAGTTCTTC.

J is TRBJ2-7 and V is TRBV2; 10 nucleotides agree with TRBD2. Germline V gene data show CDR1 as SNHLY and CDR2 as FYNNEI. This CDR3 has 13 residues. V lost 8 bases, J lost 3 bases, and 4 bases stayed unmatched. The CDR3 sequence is CASGSGGNYEQYF. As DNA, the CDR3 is TGTGCCAGCGGTAGCGGGGGGAACTACGAGCAGTACTTC.

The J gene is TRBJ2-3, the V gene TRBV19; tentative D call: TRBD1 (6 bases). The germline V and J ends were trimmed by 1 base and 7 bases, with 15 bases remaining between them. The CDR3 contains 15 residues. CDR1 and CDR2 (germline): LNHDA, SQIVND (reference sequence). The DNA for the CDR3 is TGTGCCAGTAGTATAGGGGGGCCTAACTCGTATACGCAGTATTTT. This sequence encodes CASSIGGPNSYTQYF.